These 9 T cell receptor beta chains share one sample of origin, sequenced in a study of blood T cell repertoires in COVID-19. This table comes from immunoSEQ multiplex PCR, and its TCRdb copy is limited to in-frame clones, with some not included. Of 50,000 to 70,000 clones in the sample, around 90% were seen once. Sequencing used peripheral blood. The receptors here all came from a human donor with active COVID-19. The donor label of this sample is uncertain.

In nucleotides, the CDR3 is TGCGCCAGCAGCTATAGCGGGGGGCCTAGCACAGATACGCAGTATTTT. This codes for CASSYSGGPSTDTQYF. The rearrangement uses TRBV5-1 and TRBJ2-3; 10 bases match TRBD2. V lost 3 bases, J lost 0 bases, and 4 bases stayed unmatched. CDR3 length equals 16 residues. CDR1 and CDR2 (germline): SGHRS, YFSETQ.

V is TRBV6-5 and J is TRBJ1-6, with D hard to call. This CDR3 is built from 13 residues. Trimming took 5 bases from V and 7 from J, leaving 9 bases between them. Germline V gene lookup returns CDR1 MNHEY and CDR2 SVGAGI. The CDR3 here is CASSTTENSPLHF. The DNA of the CDR3 is TGTGCCAGCAGTACCACAGAGAATTCACCCCTCCACTTT.

The chain is built from TRBV12-5 and TRBJ1-6; 8 nucleotides line up with TRBD1. Germline CDR1 reads LGHNT; CDR2 reads FRNRAP. V was pared by 5 bases and J by 9 bases, with 3 bases of the junction left unmatched. CDR3 size: 13 residues. CDR3 in DNA: TGTGCTAGTGGTGACAGGGGTGTTTCACCCCTCCACTTT. This encodes CASGDRGVSPLHF. Full variable domain (outside the CDR3, taken from reference TRBV12-5 and TRBJ1-6): DARVTQTPRHKVTEMGQEVTMRCQPILGHNTVFWYRQTMMQGLELLAYFRNRAPLDDSGMPKDRFSAEMPDATLATLKIQPSEPRDSAVYFCASGDRGVSPLHFGNGTRLTVT.

The chain recombines TRBV23-1 with TRBJ1-4, with a tentative D call TRBD1 (5 bases). TRBV23-1 counts as an open reading frame of uncertain function. The CDR3 totals 15 residues. Deletions cut 0 bases from V and 5 bases from J, with 10 bases between. CDR3 nucleotides: TGCGCCAGCAGTCAATCCTCAGGGCTGAATGAAAAACTGTTTTTT. Translating it yields CASSQSSGLNEKLFF.

V and J are TRBV6-2 or TRBV6-3 and TRBJ2-7; D gene ambiguous. The CDR3 covers 14 residues. Trimming left V 4 bases short and J 0 bases short, with 10 bases between. Germline V gives CDR1 MNHEY, CDR2 SVGEGT. The CDR3 protein is CASSLQQFSYEQYF. CDR3 bases: TGTGCCAGCAGTTTGCAACAGTTCTCCTACGAGCAGTACTTC.

V gene TRBV6-2 or TRBV6-3 combines with J gene TRBJ2-1, with 9 bases that match TRBD1. Unmatched junction bases numbered 6, after V lost 6 bases and J lost 6 bases. The CDR3 runs 14 residues. CDR1 is MNHEY, CDR2 SVGEGT, per germline. CDR3 DNA sequence: TGTGCCAGCAGCCAGGGGACAGGGACCAATGAGCAGTTCTTC. Protein: CASSQGTGTNEQFF.

The V call is TRBV4-3, the J call TRBJ2-5; 8 bases map to TRBD1. Trimming removed 0 bases from V and 4 bases from J; junction bases left unmatched: 4. The CDR3 contains 15 residues. Per the germline V gene, CDR1 is LGHNA and CDR2 is YSLEER. The CDR3 loop reads CASSQEGQGVETQYF. The CDR3 region has the DNA TGCGCCAGCAGCCAAGAAGGACAGGGAGTAGAGACCCAGTACTTC.

This clone occurred once. V is TRBV7-9 and J is TRBJ1-6, with 7 bases fitting TRBD1. The CDR3 covers 15 residues. Per germline, CDR1 SEHNR and CDR2 FQNEAQ (reference sequence). With 5 bases clipped from V and 8 bases from J, the junction kept 9 bases outside the gene matches. For the CDR3, the DNA is TGTGCCAGCAGCCCCGGACAGGAACCTTATTCACCCCTCCACTTT. Translation gives CASSPGQEPYSPLHF.

V usage is TRBV25-1 and J usage is TRBJ1-2; D might be TRBD1 (6 bases). Germline V gives CDR1 MGHDK, CDR2 SYGVNS. V lost 4 bases to trimming and J lost 7 bases, with 22 bases between them. This CDR3 contains 16 residues. The CDR3 reads CASSASPGHGSGGYTF. DNA of the CDR3: TGTGCCAGCAGTGCGTCGCCGGGACACGGGTCGGGTGGCTACACCTTC.